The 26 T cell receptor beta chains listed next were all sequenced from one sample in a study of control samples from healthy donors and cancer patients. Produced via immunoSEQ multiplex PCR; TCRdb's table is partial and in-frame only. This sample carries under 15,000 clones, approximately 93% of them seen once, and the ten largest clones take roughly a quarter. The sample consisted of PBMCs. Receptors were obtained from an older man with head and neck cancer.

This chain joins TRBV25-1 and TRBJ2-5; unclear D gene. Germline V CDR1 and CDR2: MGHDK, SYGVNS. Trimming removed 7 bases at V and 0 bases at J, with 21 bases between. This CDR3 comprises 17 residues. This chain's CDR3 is CASTPSPMGPNQETQYF. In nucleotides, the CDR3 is TGTGCCAGCACCCCTTCTCCGATGGGCCCCAACCAAGAGACCCAGTACTTC.

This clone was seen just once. In DNA, the CDR3 is TGTGCCAGCAGCCCCCGGGTGGGGTTGGGCGAGCAGTACTTC. Translated, it gives CASSPRVGLGEQYF. The V gene is TRBV9, the J gene TRBJ2-7, with D uncertain. In germline, CDR1 is SGDLS, CDR2 YYNGEE. V lost 4 bases, J lost 6 bases, and 17 bases lay in between. The length of the CDR3 is 14 residues.

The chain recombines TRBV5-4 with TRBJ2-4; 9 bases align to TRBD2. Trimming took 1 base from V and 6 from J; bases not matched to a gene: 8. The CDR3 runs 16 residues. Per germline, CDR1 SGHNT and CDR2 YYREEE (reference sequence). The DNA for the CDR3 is TGTGCCAGCAGCTTGATTGCGGGGGGGCCCGGAAACATTCAGTACTTC. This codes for CASSLIAGGPGNIQYF.

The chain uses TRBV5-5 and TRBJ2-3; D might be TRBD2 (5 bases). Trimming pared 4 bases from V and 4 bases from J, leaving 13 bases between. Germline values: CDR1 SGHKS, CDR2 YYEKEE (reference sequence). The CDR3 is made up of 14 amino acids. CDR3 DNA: TGTGCCAGCAGCCCCCCTGGGAGACCAGATACGCAGTATTTT. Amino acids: CASSPPGRPDTQYF.

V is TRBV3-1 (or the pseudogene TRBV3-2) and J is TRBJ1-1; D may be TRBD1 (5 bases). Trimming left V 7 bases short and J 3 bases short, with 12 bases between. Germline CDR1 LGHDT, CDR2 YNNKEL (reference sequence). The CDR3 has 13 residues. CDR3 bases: TGTGCCAGCACCGACAGTATCCACACTGAAGCTTTCTTT. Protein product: CASTDSIHTEAFF.

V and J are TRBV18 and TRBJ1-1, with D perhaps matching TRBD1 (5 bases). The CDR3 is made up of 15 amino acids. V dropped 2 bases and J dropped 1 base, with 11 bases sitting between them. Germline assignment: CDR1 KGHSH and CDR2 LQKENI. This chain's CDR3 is CASSPLAQENTEAFF. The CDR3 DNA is TGTGCCAGCTCACCATTGGCACAGGAGAACACTGAAGCTTTCTTT.

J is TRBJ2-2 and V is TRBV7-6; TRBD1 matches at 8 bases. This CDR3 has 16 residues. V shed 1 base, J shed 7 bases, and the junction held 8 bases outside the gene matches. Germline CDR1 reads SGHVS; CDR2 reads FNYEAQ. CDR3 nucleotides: TGTGCCAGCAGCTTAGTCCAGGGGGCGTTTGGCGGGGAGCTGTTTTTT. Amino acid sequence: CASSLVQGAFGGELFF.

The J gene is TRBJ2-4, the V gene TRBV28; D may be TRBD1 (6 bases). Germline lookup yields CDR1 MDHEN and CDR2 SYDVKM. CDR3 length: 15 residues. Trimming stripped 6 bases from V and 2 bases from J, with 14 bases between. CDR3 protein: CASSLRTVSKNIQYF. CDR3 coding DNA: TGTGCCAGCAGCCTACGGACAGTATCCAAAAACATTCAGTACTTC. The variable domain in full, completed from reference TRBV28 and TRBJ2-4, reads DVKVTQSSRYLVKRTGEKVFLECVQDMDHENMFWYRQDPGLGLRLIYFSYDVKMKEKGDIPEGYSVSREKKERFSLILESASTNQTSMYLCASSLRTVSKNIQYFGAGTRLSVL.

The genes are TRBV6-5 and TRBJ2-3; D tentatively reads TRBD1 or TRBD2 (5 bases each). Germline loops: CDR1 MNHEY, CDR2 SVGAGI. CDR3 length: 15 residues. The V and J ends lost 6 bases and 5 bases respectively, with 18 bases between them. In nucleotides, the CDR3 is TGTGCCAGCAGCTGGGACCGCCCGGGGCTAGATACGCAGTATTTT. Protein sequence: CASSWDRPGLDTQYF.

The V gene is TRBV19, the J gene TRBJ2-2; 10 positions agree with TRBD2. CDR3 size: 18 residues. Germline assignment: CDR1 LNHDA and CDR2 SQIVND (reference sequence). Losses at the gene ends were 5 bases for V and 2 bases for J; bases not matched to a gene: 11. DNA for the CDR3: TGTGCCAGTAGTTCCCTCAGGGCTAGCGGGGGTAACACCGGGGAGCTGTTTTTT. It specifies CASSSLRASGGNTGELFF.

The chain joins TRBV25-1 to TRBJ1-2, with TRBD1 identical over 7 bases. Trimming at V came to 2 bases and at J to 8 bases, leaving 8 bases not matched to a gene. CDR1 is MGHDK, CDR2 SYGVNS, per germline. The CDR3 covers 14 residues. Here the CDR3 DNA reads TGTGCCAGCAGTGAAGCGGGACAGCTTGGGGGCTACACCTTC. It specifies CASSEAGQLGGYTF.

The CDR3 is CASSLDTYYEQYF. CDR3 DNA sequence: TGTGCCAGCAGCTTGGACACCTACTACGAGCAGTACTTC. The chain joins TRBV5-5 to TRBJ2-7, with D hard to call. The CDR3 is 13 amino acids. Deletions cut 0 bases from V and 3 bases from J, with 7 bases between. Germline CDR1 and CDR2: SGHKS and YYEKEE (reference sequence).

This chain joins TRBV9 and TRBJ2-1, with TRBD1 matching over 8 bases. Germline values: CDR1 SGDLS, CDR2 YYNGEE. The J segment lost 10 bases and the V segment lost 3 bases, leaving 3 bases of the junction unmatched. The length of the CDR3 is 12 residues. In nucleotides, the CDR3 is TGTGCCAGCAGCGCTGGGACAGGCGAGCAGTTCTTC. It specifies CASSAGTGEQFF.

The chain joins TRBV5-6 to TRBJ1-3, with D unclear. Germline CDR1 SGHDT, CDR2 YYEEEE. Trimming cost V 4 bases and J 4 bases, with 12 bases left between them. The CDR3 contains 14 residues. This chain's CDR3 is CASSQIVIGNTIYF. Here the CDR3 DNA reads TGTGCCAGCAGCCAAATAGTAATCGGAAACACCATATATTTT.

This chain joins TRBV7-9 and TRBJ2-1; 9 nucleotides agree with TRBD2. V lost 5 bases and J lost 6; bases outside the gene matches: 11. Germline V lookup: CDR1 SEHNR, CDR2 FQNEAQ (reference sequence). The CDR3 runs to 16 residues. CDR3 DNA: TGTGCCAGCAGCCGGGCTAGCGGAGCGGGGGGCAATGAGCAGTTCTTC. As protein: CASSRASGAGGNEQFF.

The CDR3, as DNA: TGCAGTGCTAGTGCCAATAACCGTGGGACCCAGTACTTC. Its protein product is CSASANNRGTQYF. The chain employs TRBV20-1 and TRBJ2-5; D remains unclear. In germline, CDR1 is DFQATT, CDR2 SNEGSKA (reference sequence). This CDR3 comprises 13 residues. Trimming removed 3 bases at V and 7 bases at J, with 15 bases between.

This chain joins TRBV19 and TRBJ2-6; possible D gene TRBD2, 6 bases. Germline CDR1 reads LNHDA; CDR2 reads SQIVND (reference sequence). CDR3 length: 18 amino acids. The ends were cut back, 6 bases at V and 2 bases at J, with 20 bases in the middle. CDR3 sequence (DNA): TGTGCCAGTAGCCGGGGGATGGCAGCCGCTCCTGGGGCCAACGTCCTGACTTTC. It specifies CASSRGMAAAPGANVLTF.

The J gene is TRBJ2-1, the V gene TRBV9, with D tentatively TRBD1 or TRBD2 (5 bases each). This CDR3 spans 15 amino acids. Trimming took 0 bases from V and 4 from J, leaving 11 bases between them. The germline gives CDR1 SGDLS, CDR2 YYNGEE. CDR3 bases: TGTGCCAGCAGCGTAGCAAGGGGAGCATACAATGAGCAGTTCTTC. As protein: CASSVARGAYNEQFF.

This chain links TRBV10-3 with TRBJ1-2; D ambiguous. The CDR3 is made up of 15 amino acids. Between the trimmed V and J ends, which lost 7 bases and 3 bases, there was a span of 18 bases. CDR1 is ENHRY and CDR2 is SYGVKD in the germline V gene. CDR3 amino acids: CAIMVSTTRYYGYTF. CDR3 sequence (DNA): TGTGCCATCATGGTTTCCACTACCCGCTACTATGGCTACACCTTC.

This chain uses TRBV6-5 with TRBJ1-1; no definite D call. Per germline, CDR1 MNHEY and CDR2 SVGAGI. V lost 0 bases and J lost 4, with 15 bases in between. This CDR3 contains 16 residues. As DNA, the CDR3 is TGTGCCAGCAGTTACTCGCGACGGAGTATTAGCACTGAAGCTTTCTTT. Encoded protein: CASSYSRRSISTEAFF.

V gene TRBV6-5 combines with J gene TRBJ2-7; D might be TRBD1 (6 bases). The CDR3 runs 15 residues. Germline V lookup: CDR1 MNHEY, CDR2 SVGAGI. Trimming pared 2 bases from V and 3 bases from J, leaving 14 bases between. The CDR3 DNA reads TGTGCCAGCAGTTACCCAGTGGGCAGGGGCTACGAGCAGTACTTC. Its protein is CASSYPVGRGYEQYF.

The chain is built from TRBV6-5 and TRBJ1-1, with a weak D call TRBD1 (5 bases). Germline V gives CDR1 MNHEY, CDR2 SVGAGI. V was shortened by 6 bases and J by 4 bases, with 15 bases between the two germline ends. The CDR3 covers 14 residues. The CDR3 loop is CASSGAREFTEAFF. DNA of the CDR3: TGTGCCAGCAGCGGGGCCCGGGAATTCACTGAAGCTTTCTTT.

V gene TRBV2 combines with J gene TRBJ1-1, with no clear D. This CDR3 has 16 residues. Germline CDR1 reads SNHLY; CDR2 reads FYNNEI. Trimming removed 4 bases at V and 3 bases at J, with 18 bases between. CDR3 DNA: TGTGCCAGCAGTGCCCCCCTATTCGACGAGGACACTGAAGCTTTCTTT. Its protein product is CASSAPLFDEDTEAFF.

CDR3 sequence reads: CAISEGTRSNQPQHF. The CDR3 coding sequence is TGTGCCATCAGTGAAGGGACCAGGAGCAATCAGCCCCAGCATTTT. The chain employs TRBV10-3 and TRBJ1-5, with D perhaps matching TRBD1 (5 bases). V was cut by 3 bases and J by 1 base, with 10 bases left in between. CDR3 length equals 15 residues. In germline, CDR1 is ENHRY, CDR2 SYGVKD.

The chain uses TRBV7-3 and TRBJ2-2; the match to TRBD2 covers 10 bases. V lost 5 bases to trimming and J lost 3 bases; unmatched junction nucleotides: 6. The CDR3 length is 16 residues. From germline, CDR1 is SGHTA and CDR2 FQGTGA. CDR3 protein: CASSTVAGGYTGELFF. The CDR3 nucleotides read TGTGCCAGCAGCACCGTAGCGGGAGGATACACCGGGGAGCTGTTTTTT.

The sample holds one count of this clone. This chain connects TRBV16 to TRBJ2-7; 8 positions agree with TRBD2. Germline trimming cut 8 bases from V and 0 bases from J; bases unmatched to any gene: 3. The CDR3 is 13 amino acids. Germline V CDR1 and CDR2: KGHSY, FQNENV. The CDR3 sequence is CASEAGDSYEQYF. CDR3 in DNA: TGTGCCAGCGAAGCGGGAGACTCCTACGAGCAGTACTTC. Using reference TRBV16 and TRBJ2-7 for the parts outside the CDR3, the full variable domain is GEEVAQTPKHLVRGEGQKAKLYCAPIKGHSYVFWYQQVLKNEFKFLISFQNENVFDETGMPKERFSAKCLPNSPCSLEIQATKLEDSAVYFCASEAGDSYEQYFGPGTRLTVT.